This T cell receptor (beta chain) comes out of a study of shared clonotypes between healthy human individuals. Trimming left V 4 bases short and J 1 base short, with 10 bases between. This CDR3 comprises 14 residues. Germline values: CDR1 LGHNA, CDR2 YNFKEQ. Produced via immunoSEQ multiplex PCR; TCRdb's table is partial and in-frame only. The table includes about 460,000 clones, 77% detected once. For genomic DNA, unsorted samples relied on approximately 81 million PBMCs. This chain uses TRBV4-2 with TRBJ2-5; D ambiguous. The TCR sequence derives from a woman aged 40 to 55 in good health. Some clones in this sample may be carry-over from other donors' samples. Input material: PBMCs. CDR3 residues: CASSPRTAQETQYF. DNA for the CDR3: TGTGCCAGCAGCCCCCGGACGGCCCAAGAGACCCAGTACTTC.